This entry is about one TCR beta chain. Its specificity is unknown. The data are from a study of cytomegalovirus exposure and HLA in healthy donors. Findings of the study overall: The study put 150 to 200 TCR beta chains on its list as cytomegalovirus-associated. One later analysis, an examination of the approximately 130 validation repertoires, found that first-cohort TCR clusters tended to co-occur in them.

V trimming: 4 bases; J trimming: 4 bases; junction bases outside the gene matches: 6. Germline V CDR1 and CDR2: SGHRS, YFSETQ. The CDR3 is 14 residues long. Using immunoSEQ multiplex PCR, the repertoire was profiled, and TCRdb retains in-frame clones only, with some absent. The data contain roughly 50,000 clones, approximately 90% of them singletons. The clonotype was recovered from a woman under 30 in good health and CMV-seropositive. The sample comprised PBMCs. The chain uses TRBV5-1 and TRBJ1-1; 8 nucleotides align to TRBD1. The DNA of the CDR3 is TGCGCCAGCAGCGATACAGGGGGGACCACTGAAGCTTTCTTT. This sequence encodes CASSDTGGTTEAFF.